This TCR beta chain is drawn from a study of identical twins' blood T cells. General study results and limits: Twins shared more top CDR3 clonotypes than unrelated donors did.

The length of the CDR3 is 9 residues. V lost 7 bases and J lost 10, with 6 bases in between. CDR1 is MNHEY, CDR2 SVGAGI, per germline. TCR cDNA libraries came from RNA via a modified published protocol. TCRdb fed the 5' RACE reads into MiXCR, producing one record per CDR3 protein. Seen here are 300,000 to 400,000 distinct CDR3 sequences, over 25% observed once, and the top ten hold roughly 6.1%. This clonotype has more than one count but fewer than ten. Its antigen is not identified. Reared together, all three twin pairs probably met the same infectious agents and vaccines. This clonotype originated in a woman between 18 and 50 years old in good health. The chain recombines TRBV6-5 with TRBJ2-3; no clear D gene. Sequenced input: PBMCs. Written as DNA, the CDR3 is TGTGCCAGCAATAGGCCGCAGTATTTT. Its protein is CASNRPQYF.